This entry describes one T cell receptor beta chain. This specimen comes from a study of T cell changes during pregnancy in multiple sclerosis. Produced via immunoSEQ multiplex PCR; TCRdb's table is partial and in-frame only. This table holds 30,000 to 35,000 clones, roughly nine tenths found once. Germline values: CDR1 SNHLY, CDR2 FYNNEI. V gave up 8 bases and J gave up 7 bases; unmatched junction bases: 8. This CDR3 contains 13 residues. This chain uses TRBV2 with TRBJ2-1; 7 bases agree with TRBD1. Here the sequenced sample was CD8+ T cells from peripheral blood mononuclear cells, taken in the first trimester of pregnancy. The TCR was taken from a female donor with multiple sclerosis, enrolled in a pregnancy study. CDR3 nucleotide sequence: TGTGCCAGCTTAGACAGGGTAGTAAATGAGCAGTTCTTC. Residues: CASLDRVVNEQFF.